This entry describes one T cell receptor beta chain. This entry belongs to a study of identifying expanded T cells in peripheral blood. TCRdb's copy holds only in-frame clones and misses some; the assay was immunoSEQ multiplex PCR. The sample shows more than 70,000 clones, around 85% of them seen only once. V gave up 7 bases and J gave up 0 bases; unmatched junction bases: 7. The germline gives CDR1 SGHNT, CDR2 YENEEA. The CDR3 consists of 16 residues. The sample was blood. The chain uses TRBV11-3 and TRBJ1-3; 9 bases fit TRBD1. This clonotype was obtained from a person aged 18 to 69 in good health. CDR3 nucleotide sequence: TGTGCCAGCACCGTCCGGGACAGGGTCTCTGGAAACACCATATATTTT. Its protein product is CASTVRDRVSGNTIYF.